This TCR beta chain was found in a study of T cell repertoires in cytomegalovirus infection. On the study more broadly: TCR beta signatures that were public indicated CMV infection and matching HLA type. Study outcomes and limitations: In two of eight donors, the top clonotype was HLA-C-restricted CMV-specific. Pooled public TCR beta family frequency picked out CMV carriers with the relevant HLA.

Germline lookup yields CDR1 MGHRA and CDR2 YSYEKL. The CDR3 loop spans 19 amino acids. The J segment lost 0 bases and the V segment lost 2 bases, leaving 9 bases of the junction unmatched. From the reads, TCRdb called clonotypes with MiXCR, one entry per CDR3 protein. The repertoire holds some 280,000 distinct CDR3 sequences, roughly an eighth seen once, with around 8.7% in the top ten. Only a few counts were recorded for this clonotype. What it recognizes is unknown. V gene TRBV4-1 combines with J gene TRBJ2-6; 8 bases are a match to TRBD2. Input material: PBMCs. The source of this sequence is a human donor in good health (CMV status not recorded). Some clones in this sample may be carry-over from other donors' samples. CDR3 amino acids: CASSQSSGGSYSGANVLTF. In nucleotides, the CDR3 is TGCGCCAGCAGCCAATCCTCGGGGGGGTCCTACTCTGGGGCCAACGTCCTGACTTTC.